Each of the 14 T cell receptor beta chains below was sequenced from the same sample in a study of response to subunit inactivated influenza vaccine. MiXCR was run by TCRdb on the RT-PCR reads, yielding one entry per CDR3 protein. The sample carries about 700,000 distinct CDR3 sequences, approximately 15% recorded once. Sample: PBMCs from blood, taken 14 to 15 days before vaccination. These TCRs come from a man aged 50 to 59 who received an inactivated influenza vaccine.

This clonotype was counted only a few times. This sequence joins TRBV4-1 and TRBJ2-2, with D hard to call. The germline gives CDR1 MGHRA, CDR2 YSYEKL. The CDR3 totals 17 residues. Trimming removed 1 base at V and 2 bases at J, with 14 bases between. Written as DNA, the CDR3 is TGCGCCAGCAGCCAAGGAGCACAGATGATAAACACCGGGGAGCTGTTTTTT. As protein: CASSQGAQMINTGELFF.

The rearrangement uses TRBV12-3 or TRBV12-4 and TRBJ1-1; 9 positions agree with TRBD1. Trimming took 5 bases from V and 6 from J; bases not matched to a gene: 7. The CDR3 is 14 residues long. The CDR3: CASSRTGAFSEAFF. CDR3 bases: TGTGCCAGCAGTAGGACAGGGGCGTTCTCTGAAGCTTTCTTT.

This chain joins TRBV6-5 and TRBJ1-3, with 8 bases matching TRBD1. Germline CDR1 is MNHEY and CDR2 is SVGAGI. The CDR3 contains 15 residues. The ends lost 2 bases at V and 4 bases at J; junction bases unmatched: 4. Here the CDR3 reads CASSYDRGTGNTIYF. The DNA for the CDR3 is TGTGCCAGCAGTTACGACAGGGGAACAGGAAACACCATATATTTT.

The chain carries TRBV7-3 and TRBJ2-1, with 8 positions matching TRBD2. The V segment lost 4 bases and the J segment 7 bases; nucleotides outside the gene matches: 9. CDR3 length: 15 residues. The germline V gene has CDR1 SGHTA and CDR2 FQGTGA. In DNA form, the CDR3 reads TGTGCCAGCAGCTCGTATGGGGGACTAGGGAATGAGCAGTTCTTC. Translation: CASSSYGGLGNEQFF. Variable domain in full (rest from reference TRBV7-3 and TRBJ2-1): GAGVSQTPSNKVTEKGKYVELRCDPISGHTALYWYRQSLGQGPEFLIYFQGTGAADDSGLPNDRFFAVRPEGSVSTLKIQRTERGDSAVYLCASSSYGGLGNEQFFGPGTRLTVL.

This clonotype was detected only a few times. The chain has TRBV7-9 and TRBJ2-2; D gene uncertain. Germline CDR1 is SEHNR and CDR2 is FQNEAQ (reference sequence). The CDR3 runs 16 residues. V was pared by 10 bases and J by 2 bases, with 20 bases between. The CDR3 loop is CATLIPQHNNTGELFF. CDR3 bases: TGTGCCACCCTAATTCCTCAGCACAACAACACCGGGGAGCTGTTTTTT.

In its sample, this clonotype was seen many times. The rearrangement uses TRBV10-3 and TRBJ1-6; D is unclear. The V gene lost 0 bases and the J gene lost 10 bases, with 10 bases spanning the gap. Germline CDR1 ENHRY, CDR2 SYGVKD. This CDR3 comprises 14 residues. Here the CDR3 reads CAISESRESSPLHF. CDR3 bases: TGTGCCATCAGTGAGTCCCGGGAGTCCTCACCCCTCCACTTT.

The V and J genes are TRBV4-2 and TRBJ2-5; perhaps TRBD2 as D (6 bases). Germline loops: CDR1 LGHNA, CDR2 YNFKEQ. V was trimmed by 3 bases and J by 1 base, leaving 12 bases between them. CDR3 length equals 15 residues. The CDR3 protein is CASSHRLGTQETQYF. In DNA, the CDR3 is TGTGCCAGCAGCCATCGACTAGGTACCCAAGAGACCCAGTACTTC.

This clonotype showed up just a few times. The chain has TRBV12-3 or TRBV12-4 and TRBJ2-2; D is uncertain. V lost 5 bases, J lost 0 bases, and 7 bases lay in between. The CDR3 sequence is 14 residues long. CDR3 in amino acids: CASSQTTNTGELFF. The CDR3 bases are TGTGCCAGCAGTCAGACGACGAACACCGGGGAGCTGTTTTTT.

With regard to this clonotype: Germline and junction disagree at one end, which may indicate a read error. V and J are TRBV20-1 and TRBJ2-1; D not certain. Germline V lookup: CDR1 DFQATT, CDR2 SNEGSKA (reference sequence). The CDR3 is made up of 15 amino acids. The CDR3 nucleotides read TGCAGTGCTACCAAAGGGCCCGGATTCTACACTGAGCAGTTCTTC. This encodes CSATKGPGFYTEQFF.

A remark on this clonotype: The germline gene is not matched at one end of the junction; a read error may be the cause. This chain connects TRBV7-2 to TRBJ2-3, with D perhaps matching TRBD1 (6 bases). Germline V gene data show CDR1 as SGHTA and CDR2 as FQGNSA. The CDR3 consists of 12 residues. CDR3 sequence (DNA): TGTGCCAGCAGCCTACACAAGGGGGTGTTTTTTTTT. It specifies CASSLHKGVFFF.

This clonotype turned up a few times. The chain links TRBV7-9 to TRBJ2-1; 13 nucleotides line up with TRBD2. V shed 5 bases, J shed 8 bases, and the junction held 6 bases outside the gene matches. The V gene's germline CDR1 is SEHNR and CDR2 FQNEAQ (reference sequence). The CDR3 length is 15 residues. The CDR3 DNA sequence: TGTGCCAGCAGCCAGAGGACTAGCGGGAGCGATGAGCAGTTCTTC. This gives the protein CASSQRTSGSDEQFF.

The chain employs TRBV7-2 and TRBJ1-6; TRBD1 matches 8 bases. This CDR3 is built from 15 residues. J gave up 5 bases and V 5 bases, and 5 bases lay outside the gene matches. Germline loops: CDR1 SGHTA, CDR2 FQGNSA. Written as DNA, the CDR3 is TGTGCCAGCAGCAAGACAGGGGCGGATAATTCACCCCTCCACTTT. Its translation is CASSKTGADNSPLHF. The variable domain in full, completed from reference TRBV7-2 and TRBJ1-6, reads GAGVSQSPSNKVTEKGKDVELRCDPISGHTALYWYRQSLGQGLEFLIYFQGNSAPDKSGLPSDRFSAERTGGSVSTLTIQRTQQEDSAVYLCASSKTGADNSPLHFGNGTRLTVT.

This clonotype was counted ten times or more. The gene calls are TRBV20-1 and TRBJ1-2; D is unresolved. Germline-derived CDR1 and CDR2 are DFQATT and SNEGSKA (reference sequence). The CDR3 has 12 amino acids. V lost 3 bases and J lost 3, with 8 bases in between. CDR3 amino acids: CSASGPDYGYTF. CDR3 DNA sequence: TGCAGTGCTAGCGGACCGGACTATGGCTACACCTTC.

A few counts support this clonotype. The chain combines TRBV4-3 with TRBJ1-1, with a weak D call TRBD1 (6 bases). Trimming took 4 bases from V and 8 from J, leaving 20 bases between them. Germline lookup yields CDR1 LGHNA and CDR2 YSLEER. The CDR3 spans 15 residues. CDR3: CASSRLTSQGQEAFF. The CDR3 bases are TGCGCCAGCAGCCGCCTGACTTCACAGGGCCAAGAAGCTTTCTTT.